This record concerns one T cell receptor (beta chain) sequence. Mismatch with germline at one junction end may stem from a read error. Participants were aged roughly 18 to 90 years, lived in about two dozen US areas, and enrolled virtually. These data belong to a study of blood T cell repertoires in COVID-19. Study-wide background: T cells, B-cell-depleted T cells, or PBMCs supplied cDNA or gDNA.

Per the original data handling: Amplified reference gene primers provided the basis for estimating nucleated cell counts. Clones were sequenced by immunoSEQ multiplex PCR, and TCRdb holds only the in-frame ones, with some missing. D and trimming were read from the DNA, whereas the V and J calls and clone size are those reported in that table. The sample yields 200,000 to 250,000 clones, roughly 90% seen once. The CDR3 spans 16 residues. Per germline, CDR1 MNHEY and CDR2 SVGAGI. The source is a man aged 18 to 30 with acute COVID-19. Sequencing was done on a sample of PBMCs or T cells enriched from blood (not recorded which). The rearrangement links TRBV6-5 to TRBJ2-7; TRBD2 aligns across 10 bases. CDR3 in DNA: TGTGCCGGCAGTTACTCGACTAGCGGGTCTGCCTACGAGCAGTACTTC. Translating it yields CAGSYSTSGSAYEQYF.